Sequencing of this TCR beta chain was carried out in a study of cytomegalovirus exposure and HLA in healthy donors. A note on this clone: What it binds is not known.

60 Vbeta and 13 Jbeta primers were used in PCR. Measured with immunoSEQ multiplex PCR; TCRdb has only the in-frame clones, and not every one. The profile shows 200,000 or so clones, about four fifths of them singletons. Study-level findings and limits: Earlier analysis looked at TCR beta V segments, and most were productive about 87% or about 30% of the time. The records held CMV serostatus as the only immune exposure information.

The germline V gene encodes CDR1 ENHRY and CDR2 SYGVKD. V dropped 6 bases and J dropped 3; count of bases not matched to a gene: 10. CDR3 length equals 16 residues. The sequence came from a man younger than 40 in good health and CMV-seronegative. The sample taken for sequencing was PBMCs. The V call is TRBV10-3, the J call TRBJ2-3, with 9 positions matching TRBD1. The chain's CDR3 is CAIRPAPGQGTDTQYF. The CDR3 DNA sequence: TGTGCCATCAGACCTGCCCCGGGACAGGGAACAGATACGCAGTATTTT.